This TCR beta chain was obtained from a study of regulatory T cells in long-lasting Graves disease. Study conclusions and caveats: The persistent group shared 2,741 public clonotypes, more than the roughly 990 shared by new patients. Newly diagnosed disease favored TRBV20-1 and TRBJ2-1 over persistent disease.

Specified time point: persistent/refractory GD, antithyroid drugs over 5 years with positive TRAb. Scientists built the TCR library using RNA that was extracted from PBMCs. Combining iRepertoire HTBI primers with Arm-PCR of CDR3 regions, the authors built TCR beta libraries. Original processing methods: Identification of gene segments yielded 60 to 80 TRBV and 13 to 15 TRBJ across samples. TCRdb independently ran MiXCR on the multiplex PCR reads; one entry per CDR3 protein. These V and J calls originate from TCRdb's pipeline instead of the authors' own analysis. The sample has about 460,000 distinct CDR3 sequences; about 22% are singletons. The V end was cut by 4 bases, the J end by 4 bases, with 17 bases between. The germline gives CDR1 SGDLS, CDR2 YYNGEE. The CDR3 is 16 residues long. A word on this clonotype: Its specificity is unknown.

The rearrangement links TRBV9 to TRBJ1-4; unclear D gene. This material consisted of peripheral blood mononuclear cells (PBMCs), taken when the disease was refractory, from a patient treated with antithyroid drugs. This receptor was identified in a female donor with Graves disease. CDR3 loop: CASSPSGIPHNEKLFF. The CDR3 nucleotides are TGTGCCAGCAGCCCGTCGGGGATCCCCCATAATGAAAAACTGTTTTTT.